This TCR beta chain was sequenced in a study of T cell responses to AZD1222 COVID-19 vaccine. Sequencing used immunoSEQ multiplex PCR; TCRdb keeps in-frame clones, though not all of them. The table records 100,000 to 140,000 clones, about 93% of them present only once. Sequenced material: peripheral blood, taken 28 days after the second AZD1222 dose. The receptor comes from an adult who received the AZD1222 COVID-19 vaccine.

The CDR3 coding sequence is TGTGCCAGCAGCCTTTTCCAGACAGATACGCAGTATTTT. Translation gives CASSLFQTDTQYF. This chain uses TRBV5-4 with TRBJ2-3; D ambiguous. Germline assignment: CDR1 SGHNT and CDR2 YYREEE (reference sequence). CDR3 size: 13 residues. V was cut by 4 bases and J by 3 bases, with 9 bases left in between. Full variable domain (outside the CDR3, taken from reference TRBV5-4 and TRBJ2-3): ETGVTQSPTHLIKTRGQQVTLRCSSQSGHNTVSWYQQALGQGPQFIFQYYREEENGRGNFPPRFSGLQFPNYSSELNVNALELDDSALYLCASSLFQTDTQYFGPGTRLTVL.